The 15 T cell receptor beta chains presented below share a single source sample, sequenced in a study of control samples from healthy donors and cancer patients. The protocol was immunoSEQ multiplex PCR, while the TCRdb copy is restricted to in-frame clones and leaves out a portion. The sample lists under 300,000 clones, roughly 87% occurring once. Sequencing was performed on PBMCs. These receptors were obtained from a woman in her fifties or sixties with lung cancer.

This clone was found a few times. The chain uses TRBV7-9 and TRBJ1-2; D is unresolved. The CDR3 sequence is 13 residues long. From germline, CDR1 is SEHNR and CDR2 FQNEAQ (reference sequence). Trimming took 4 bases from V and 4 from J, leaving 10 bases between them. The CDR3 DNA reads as TGTGCCAGCAGCTCAATCGGCCCCTATGGCTACACCTTC. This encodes CASSSIGPYGYTF. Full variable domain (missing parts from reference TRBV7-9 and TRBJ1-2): DTGVSQNPRHKITKRGQNVTFRCDPISEHNRLYWYRQTLGQGPEFLTYFQNEAQLEKSRLLSDRFSAERPKGSFSTLEIQRTEQGDSAMYLCASSSIGPYGYTFGSGTRLTVV.

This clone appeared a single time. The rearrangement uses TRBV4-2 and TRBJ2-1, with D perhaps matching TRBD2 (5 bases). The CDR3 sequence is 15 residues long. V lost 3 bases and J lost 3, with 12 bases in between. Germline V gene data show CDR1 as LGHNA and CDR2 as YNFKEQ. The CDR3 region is CASSQFSTIYNEQFF. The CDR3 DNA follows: TGTGCCAGCAGCCAGTTCTCGACTATCTACAATGAGCAGTTCTTC.

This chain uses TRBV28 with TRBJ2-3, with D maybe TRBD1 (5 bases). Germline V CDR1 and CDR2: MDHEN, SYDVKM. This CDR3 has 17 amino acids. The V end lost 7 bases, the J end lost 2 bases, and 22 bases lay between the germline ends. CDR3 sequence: CASTRSPPSGSTDTQYF. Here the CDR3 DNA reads TGTGCCAGCACCCGTTCCCCCCCCTCAGGGTCCACAGATACGCAGTATTTT.

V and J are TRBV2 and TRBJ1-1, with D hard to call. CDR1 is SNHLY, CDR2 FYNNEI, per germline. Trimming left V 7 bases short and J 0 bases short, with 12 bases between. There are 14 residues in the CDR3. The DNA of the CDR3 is TGTGCCAGCAATGGCGGCAGAATGAACACTGAAGCTTTCTTT. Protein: CASNGGRMNTEAFF. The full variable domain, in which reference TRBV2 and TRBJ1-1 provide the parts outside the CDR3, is EPEVTQTPSHQVTQMGQEVILRCVPISNHLYFYWYRQILGQKVEFLVSFYNNEISEKSEIFDDQFSVERPDGSNFTLKIRSTKLEDSAMYFCASNGGRMNTEAFFGQGTRLTVV.

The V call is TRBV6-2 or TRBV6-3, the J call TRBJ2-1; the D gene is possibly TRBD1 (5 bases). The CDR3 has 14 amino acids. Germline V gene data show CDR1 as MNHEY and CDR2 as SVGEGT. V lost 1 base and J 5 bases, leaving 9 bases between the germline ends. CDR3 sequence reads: CASSYLGHNNEQFF. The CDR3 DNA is TGTGCCAGCAGTTACTTAGGACACAACAATGAGCAGTTCTTC.

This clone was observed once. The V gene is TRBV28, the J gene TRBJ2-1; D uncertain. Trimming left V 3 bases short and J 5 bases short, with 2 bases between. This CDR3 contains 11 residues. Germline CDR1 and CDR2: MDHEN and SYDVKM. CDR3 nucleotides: TGTGCCAGCAGTTTGAACAATGAGCAGTTCTTC. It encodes CASSLNNEQFF.

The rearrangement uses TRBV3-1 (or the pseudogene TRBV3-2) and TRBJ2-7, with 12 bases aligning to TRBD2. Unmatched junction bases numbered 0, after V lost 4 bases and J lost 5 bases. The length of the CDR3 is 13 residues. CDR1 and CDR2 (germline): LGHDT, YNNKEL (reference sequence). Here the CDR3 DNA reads TGTGCCAGCAGCCGACTAGCGGGAGACGAGCAGTACTTC. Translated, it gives CASSRLAGDEQYF.

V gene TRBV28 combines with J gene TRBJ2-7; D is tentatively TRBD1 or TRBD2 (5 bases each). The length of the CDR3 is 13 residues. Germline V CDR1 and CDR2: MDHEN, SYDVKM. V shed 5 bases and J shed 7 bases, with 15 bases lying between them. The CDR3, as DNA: TGTGCCAGCAGTCCGGGACCCCTTAGGGAGCAGTACTTC. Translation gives CASSPGPLREQYF.

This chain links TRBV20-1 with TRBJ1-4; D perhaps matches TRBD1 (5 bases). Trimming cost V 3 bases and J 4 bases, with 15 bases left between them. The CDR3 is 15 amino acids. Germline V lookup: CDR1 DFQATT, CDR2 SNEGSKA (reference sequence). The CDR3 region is CSASSPRVGNEKLFF. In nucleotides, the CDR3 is TGCAGTGCTAGTTCCCCCAGGGTTGGTAATGAAAAACTGTTTTTT.

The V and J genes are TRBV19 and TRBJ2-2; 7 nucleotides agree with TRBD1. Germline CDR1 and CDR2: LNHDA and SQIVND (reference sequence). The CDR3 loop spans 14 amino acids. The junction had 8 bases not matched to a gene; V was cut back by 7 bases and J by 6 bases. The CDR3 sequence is CASNTGDFSGELFF. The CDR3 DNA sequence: TGTGCCAGTAATACAGGGGATTTTTCCGGGGAGCTGTTTTTT.

The CDR3 reads CASSLTGGGEKLFF. The CDR3, as DNA: TGCGCCAGCAGCTTGACAGGGGGCGGTGAAAAACTGTTTTTT. The V call is TRBV5-1, the J call TRBJ1-4; 9 bases align to TRBD1. V lost 1 base, J lost 7 bases, and 2 bases stayed unmatched. CDR3 length equals 14 residues. The germline V gene encodes CDR1 SGHRS and CDR2 YFSETQ.

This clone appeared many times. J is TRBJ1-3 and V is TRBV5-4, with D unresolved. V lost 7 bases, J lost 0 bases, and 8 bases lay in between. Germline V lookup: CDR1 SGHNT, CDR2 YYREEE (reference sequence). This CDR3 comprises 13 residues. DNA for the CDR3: TGTGCCAGCGGATCCGACTCTGGAAACACCATATATTTT. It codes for CASGSDSGNTIYF.

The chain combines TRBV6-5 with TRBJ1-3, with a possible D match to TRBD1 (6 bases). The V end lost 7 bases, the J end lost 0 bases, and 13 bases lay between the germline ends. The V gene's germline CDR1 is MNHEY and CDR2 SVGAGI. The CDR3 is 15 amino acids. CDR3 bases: TGTGCCAGCACCACAGGGCCGCACTCTGGAAACACCATATATTTT. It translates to CASTTGPHSGNTIYF.

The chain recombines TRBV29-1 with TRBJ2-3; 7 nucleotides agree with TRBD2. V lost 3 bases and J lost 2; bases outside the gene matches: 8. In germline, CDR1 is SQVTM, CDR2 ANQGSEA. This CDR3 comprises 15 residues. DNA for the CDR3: TGCAGCGTTGAGTGGCTAGCGGCCCACACAGATACGCAGTATTTT. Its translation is CSVEWLAAHTDTQYF.

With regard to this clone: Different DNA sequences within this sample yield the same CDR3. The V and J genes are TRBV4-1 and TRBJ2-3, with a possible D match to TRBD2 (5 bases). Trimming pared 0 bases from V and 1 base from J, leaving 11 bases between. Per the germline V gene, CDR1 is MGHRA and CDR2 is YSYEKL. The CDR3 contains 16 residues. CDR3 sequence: CASSQDPRVGTDTQYF. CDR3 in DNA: TGCGCCAGCAGCCAAGATCCGAGGGTCGGCACAGATACGCAGTATTTT.